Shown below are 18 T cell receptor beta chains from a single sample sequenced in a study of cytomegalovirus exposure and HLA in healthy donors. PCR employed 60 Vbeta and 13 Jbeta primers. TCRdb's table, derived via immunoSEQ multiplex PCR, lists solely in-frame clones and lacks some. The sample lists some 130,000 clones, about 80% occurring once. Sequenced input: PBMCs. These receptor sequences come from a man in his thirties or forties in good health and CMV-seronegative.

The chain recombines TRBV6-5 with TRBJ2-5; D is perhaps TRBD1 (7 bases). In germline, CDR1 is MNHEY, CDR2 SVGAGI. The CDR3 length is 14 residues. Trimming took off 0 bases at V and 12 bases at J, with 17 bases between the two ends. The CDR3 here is CASSYSVQGGWEYF. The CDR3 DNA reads TGTGCCAGCAGTTACTCGGTCCAGGGGGGTTGGGAGTACTTC.

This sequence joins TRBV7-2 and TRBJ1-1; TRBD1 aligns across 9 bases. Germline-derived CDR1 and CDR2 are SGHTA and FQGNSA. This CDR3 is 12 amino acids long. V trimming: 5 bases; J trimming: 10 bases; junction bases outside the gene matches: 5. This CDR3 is CASSMNRGPAFF. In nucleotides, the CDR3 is TGTGCCAGCAGCATGAACAGGGGGCCAGCTTTCTTT.

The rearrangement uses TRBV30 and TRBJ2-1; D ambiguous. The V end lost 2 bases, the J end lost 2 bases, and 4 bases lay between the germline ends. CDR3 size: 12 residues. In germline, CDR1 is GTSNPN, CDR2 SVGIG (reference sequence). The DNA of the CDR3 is TGTGCCTGGAGTTCTACCTACAATGAGCAGTTCTTC. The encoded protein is CAWSSTYNEQFF. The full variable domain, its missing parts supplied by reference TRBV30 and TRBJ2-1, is SQTIHQWPATLVQPVGSPLSLECTVEGTSNPNLYWYRQAAGRGLQLLFYSVGIGQISSEVPQNLSASRPQDRQFILSSKKLLLSDSGFYLCAWSSTYNEQFFGPGTRLTVL.

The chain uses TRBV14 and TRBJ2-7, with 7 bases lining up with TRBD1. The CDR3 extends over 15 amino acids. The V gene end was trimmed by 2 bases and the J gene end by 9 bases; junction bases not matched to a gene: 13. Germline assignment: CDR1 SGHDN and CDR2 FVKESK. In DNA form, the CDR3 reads TGTGCCAGCAGCCAATCGACAGGGACCCTAAGGTTGCAGTACTTC. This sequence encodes CASSQSTGTLRLQYF.

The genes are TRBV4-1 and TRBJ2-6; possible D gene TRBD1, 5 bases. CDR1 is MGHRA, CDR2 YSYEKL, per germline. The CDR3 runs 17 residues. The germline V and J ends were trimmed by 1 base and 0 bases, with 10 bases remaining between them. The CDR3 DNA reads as TGCGCCAGCAGCCAAGTACAGGTATTCTCTGGGGCCAACGTCCTGACTTTC. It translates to CASSQVQVFSGANVLTF.

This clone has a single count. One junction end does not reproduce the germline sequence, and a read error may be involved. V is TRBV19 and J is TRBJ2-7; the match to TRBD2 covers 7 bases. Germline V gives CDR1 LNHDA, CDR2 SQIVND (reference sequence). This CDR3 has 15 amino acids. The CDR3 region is CASSVEAGYYYEQYF. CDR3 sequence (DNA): TGTGCCAGTAGTGTAGAAGCGGGATACTACTACGAGCAGTACTTC. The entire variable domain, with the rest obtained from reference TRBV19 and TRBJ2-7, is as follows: DGGITQSPKYLFRKEGQNVTLSCEQNLNHDAMYWYRQDPGQGLRLIYYSQIVNDFQKGDIAEGYSVSREKKESFPLTVTSAQKNPTAFYLCASSVEAGYYYEQYFGPGTRLTVT.

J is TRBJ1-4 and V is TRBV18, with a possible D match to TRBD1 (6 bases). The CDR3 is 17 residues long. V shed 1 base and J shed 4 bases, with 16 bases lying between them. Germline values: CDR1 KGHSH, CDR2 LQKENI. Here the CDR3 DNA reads TGTGCCAGCTCACCACAAAAATCAGGGGTACTTAATGAAAAACTGTTTTTT. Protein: CASSPQKSGVLNEKLFF.

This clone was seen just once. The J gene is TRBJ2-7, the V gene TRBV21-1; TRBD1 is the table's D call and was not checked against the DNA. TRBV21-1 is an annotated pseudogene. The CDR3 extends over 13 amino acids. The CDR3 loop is CASSKNRFYEQYF. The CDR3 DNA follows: TGTGCCAGCAGCAAAAACAGGTTCTACGAGCAGTACTTC.

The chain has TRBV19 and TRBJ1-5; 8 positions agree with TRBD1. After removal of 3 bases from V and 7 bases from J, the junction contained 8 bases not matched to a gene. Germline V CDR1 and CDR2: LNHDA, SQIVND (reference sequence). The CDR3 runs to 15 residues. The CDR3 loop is CASSIGQGLKQPQHF. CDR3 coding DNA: TGTGCCAGTAGTATCGGACAGGGTTTGAAGCAGCCCCAGCATTTT.

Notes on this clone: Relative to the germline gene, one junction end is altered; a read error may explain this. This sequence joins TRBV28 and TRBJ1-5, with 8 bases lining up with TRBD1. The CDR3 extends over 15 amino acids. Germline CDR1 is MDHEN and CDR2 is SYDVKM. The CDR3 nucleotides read TGTGCCAGCAGTTCCCGGACAGGGATAGGGCAGCCCCAGAATTTT. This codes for CASSSRTGIGQPQNF.

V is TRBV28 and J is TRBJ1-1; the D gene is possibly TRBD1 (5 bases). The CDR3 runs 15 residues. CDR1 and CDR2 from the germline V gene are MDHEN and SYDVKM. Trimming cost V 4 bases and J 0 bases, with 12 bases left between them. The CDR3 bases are TGTGCCAGCAGTTCAACCCAGGGCATGAACACTGAAGCTTTCTTT. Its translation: CASSSTQGMNTEAFF.

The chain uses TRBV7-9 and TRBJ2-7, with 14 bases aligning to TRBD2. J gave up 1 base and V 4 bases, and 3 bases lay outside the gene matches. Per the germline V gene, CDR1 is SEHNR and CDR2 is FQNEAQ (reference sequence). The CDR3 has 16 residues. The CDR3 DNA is TGTGCCAGCAGCTCACGACTAGCGGGAGGGTCCTACGAGCAGTACTTC. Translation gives CASSSRLAGGSYEQYF.

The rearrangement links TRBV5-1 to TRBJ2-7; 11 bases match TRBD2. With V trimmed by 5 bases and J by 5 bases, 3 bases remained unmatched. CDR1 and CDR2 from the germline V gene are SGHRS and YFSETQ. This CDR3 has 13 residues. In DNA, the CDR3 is TGCGCCAGCAGACTAGCGGGAGTCGACGAGCAGTACTTC. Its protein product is CASRLAGVDEQYF.

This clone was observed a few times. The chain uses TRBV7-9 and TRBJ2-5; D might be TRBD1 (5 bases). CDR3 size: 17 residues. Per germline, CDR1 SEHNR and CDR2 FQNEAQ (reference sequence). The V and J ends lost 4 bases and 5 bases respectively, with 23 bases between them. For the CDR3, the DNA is TGTGCCAGCAGCTCCCGACAGAGAACGAGCTTGGATGAGACCCAGTACTTC. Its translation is CASSSRQRTSLDETQYF.

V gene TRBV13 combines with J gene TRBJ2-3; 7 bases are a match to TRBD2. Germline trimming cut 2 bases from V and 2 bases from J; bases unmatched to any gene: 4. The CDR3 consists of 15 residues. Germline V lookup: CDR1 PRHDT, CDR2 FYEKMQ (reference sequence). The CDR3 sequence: CASSLSGLNTDTQYF. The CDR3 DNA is TGTGCCAGCAGCTTATCGGGACTAAACACAGATACGCAGTATTTT.

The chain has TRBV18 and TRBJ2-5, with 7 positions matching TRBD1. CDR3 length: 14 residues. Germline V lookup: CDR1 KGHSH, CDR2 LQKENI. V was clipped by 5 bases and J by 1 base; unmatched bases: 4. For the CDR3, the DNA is TGTGCCAGCTCAGAACAGGGGATCCAAGAGACCCAGTACTTC. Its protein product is CASSEQGIQETQYF.

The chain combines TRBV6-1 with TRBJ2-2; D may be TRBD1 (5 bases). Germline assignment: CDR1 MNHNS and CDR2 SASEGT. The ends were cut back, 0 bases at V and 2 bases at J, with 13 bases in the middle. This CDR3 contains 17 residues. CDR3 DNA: TGTGCCAGCAGTGAAGCTGGGGCAGGCCTAAACACCGGGGAGCTGTTTTTT. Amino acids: CASSEAGAGLNTGELFF.

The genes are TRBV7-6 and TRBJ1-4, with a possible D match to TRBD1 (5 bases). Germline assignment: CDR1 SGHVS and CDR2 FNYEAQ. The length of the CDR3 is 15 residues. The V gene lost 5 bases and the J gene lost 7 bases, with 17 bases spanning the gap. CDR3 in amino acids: CASSLSALGAEKLFF. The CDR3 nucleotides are TGTGCCAGCAGCCTATCGGCCTTAGGGGCTGAAAAACTGTTTTTT.